This T cell receptor (beta chain) was obtained from a study of shared clonotypes between healthy human individuals. At the level of the study: Aged between 18 and 49, the donors were two women and three men. Each donor's CD4 naive and CD4 memory cells filled three plates apiece, CD8 naive two, and CD8 memory one. Findings and caveats of the study: Memory subsets generally showed lower estimated richness than naive subsets.

V dropped 2 bases and J dropped 4 bases, with 8 bases sitting between them. This CDR3 region has 13 residues. CDR1 and CDR2 (germline): MDHEN, SYDVKM. Profiled with immunoSEQ multiplex PCR; TCRdb holds only in-frame clones, not every one. The sample holds some 790,000 clones, 72% seen once. This clone was found a few times. As yet, its antigen is unknown. The donors were all Caucasian adults (living in Nashville, Tennessee). This TCR derives from a woman aged 30 to 39 in good health. V usage is TRBV28 and J usage is TRBJ1-2; tentatively, D is TRBD1 (6 bases). The sequencing input was memory CD4+ T cells sorted from blood. Subset: CD45RA-negative fraction. The CDR3 DNA reads TGTGCCAGCAGTTTAACAGGGAGCTATGGCTACACCTTC. This translates into CASSLTGSYGYTF.